These 2 T cell receptor beta chains share one sample of origin, sequenced in a study of Graves' ophthalmopathy and Graves' hyperthyroidism. RNA served as the template for amplifying TCR beta CDR3 regions. RT-PCR in the first round used HTBI primers; a second-round multiplex PCR followed. From the multiplex PCR reads, TCRdb called clonotypes with MiXCR, one entry per CDR3 protein. The sample yields 500,000 to 600,000 distinct CDR3 sequences, 35% to 45% seen once. The sequenced sample consisted of peripheral blood or thyroid tissue (not recorded which). Receptors originate from an adult man with Graves' hyperthyroidism.

V usage is TRBV2 and J usage is TRBJ1-2; TRBD1 might be the D (5 bases). Trimming removed 3 bases at V and 1 base at J, with 15 bases between. The CDR3 loop spans 16 amino acids. Germline V CDR1 and CDR2: SNHLY, FYNNEI. CDR3 bases: TGTGCCAGCAGTGAGGCCCATAGGGGATTTAACTATGGCTACACCTTC. This gives the protein CASSEAHRGFNYGYTF. The variable domain in full, with the rest retrieved from reference TRBV2 and TRBJ1-2, is EPEVTQTPSHQVTQMGQEVILRCVPISNHLYFYWYRQILGQKVEFLVSFYNNEISEKSEIFDDQFSVERPDGSNFTLKIRSTKLEDSAMYFCASSEAHRGFNYGYTFGSGTRLTVV.

The V gene is TRBV20-1, the J gene TRBJ1-3; no definite D call. The CDR3 loop spans 13 amino acids. CDR1 and CDR2 (germline): DFQATT, SNEGSKA (reference sequence). The V end lost 3 bases, the J end lost 3 bases, and 9 bases lay between the germline ends. The CDR3 DNA sequence: TGCAGTGCTAGCCAGGCGGTTGGAAACACCATATATTTT. This sequence encodes CSASQAVGNTIYF.